Listed below are T cell receptor beta chains from one sample, sequenced in a study of T cell repertoires in cytomegalovirus infection. TCRdb fed the reads into MiXCR, producing one record per CDR3 protein. The sample has more than 250,000 distinct CDR3 sequences, approximately 25% seen once. These receptors have no known antigen. The material sequenced was cultured PBMCs, taken from culture after CMV antigen stimulation. These receptors came from a human donor in good health (CMV status not recorded). Some clones in this sample may be carry-over from other donors' samples. The CDR3 runs from the conserved cysteine through the conserved F or W. Each record gives: clone size, V gene, J gene, D gene, CDR3 DNA, CDR3 protein. A D gene is named only where the DNA matches it firmly. Clone size, where shown, is once, few, many, or a class for clones that have expanded.

clone size: few
V gene: TRBV12-3/TRBV12-4
J gene: TRBJ2-5
D gene: TRBD1
CDR3 DNA: TGTGCCAGCACCTGGGGGACAGGGACGATCGGGACCCAGTACTTC
CDR3 protein: CASTWGTGTIGTQYF

clone size: few
V gene: TRBV19
J gene: TRBJ2-6
D gene: NA
CDR3 DNA: TGTGCCAGTAGTATCGTCGCCCAACAGGGCATCCGCTCTGGGGCCAACGTCCTGACTTTC
CDR3 protein: CASSIVAQQGIRSGANVLTF

clone size: NA
V gene: TRBV2
J gene: TRBJ2-4
D gene: NA
CDR3 DNA: TGTGCCAGCAAAAAGGATGTCAAAAACATTCAGTACTTC
CDR3 protein: CASKKDVKNIQYF

clone size: NA
V gene: TRBV7-2
J gene: TRBJ2-1
D gene: NA
CDR3 DNA: TGTGCCAGCAGCTTAGATCGCAATGAGCAGTTCTTC
CDR3 protein: CASSLDRNEQFF

clone size: NA
V gene: TRBV2
J gene: TRBJ1-1
D gene: NA
CDR3 DNA: TGTGCCAGCAGGGAGAGGTCGACAAGGGCTAACACTGAAGCTTTCTTT
CDR3 protein: CASRERSTRANTEAFF

clone size: few
V gene: TRBV10-3
J gene: TRBJ2-7
D gene: TRBD2
CDR3 DNA: TGTGCCATCAGTGAGGGACAAGCGGGAGGACGGCGCGAGCAGTACTTT
CDR3 protein: CAISEGQAGGRREQYF

clone size: NA
V gene: TRBV6-2/TRBV6-3
J gene: TRBJ2-1
D gene: NA
CDR3 DNA: TGTGCCAGCAGTTACTCTGGGGTGCCGTCCTACAATGAGCAGTTCTTC
CDR3 protein: CASSYSGVPSYNEQFF

clone size: NA
V gene: TRBV28
J gene: TRBJ2-1
D gene: TRBD2
CDR3 DNA: TGTGCCAGCAGTTCGGCGGGGGGGCTCTCGATTGAAAATGAGCAGTTCTTC
CDR3 protein: CASSSAGGLSIENEQFF

clone size: few
V gene: TRBV7-8
J gene: TRBJ1-2
D gene: TRBD1
CDR3 DNA: TGTGCCAGCAGCTTTGCCCCCGGGACAGGGAACTATGGCTACACCTTC
CDR3 protein: CASSFAPGTGNYGYTF

clone size: NA
V gene: TRBV27
J gene: TRBJ2-6
D gene: NA
CDR3 DNA: TGTGCCAGCAGTTTATCAGGGACTGGGGCCAACGTCCTGACTTTC
CDR3 protein: CASSLSGTGANVLTF

clone size: many
V gene: TRBV7-8
J gene: TRBJ2-5
D gene: NA
CDR3 DNA: TGTGCCAGCAGCTTTCGAGACGAGGAGACCCAGTACTTC
CDR3 protein: CASSFRDEETQYF

clone size: NA
V gene: TRBV20-1
J gene: TRBJ1-1
D gene: NA
CDR3 DNA: TGCAGTGCTAGAGTTCAGATACCTGAAGCTTTCTTT
CDR3 protein: CSARVQIPEAFF

clone size: many
V gene: TRBV28
J gene: TRBJ2-5
D gene: TRBD2
CDR3 DNA: TGTGCCAGCAGTTCTCCCGGGACTAGGGACCCGCAGACCCAGTACTTC
CDR3 protein: CASSSPGTRDPQTQYF

clone size: NA
V gene: TRBV6-2/TRBV6-3
J gene: TRBJ2-1
D gene: TRBD2
CDR3 DNA: TGTGCCAGCAGTTACTCGGGACTAGTAGGGCAGTTCTTC
CDR3 protein: CASSYSGLVGQFF

clone size: NA
V gene: TRBV7-3
J gene: TRBJ2-1
D gene: TRBD2
CDR3 DNA: TGTGCCAGCAGCTCCCAGCGGGAGTCTTACAATGAGCAGTTCTTC
CDR3 protein: CASSSQRESYNEQFF

clone size: many
V gene: TRBV5-6
J gene: TRBJ2-3
D gene: TRBD2
CDR3 DNA: TGTGCCAGCAGCTTGGTGGTGAGCGGGAGGGCCTTAGAGGATACGCAGTATTTT
CDR3 protein: CASSLVVSGRALEDTQYF

clone size: many
V gene: TRBV9
J gene: TRBJ2-3
D gene: TRBD2
CDR3 DNA: TGTGCCAGCACCACCCACGCGGGAGGGAGCACAGATACGCAGTATTTT
CDR3 protein: CASTTHAGGSTDTQYF

clone size: NA
V gene: TRBV14
J gene: TRBJ2-1
D gene: TRBD2
CDR3 DNA: TGTGCCAGCAGCCCGAGGGGCGGGAGGACTCGCAATGAGCAGTTCTTC
CDR3 protein: CASSPRGGRTRNEQFF

clone size: few
V gene: TRBV28
J gene: TRBJ1-1
D gene: NA
CDR3 DNA: TGTGCCAGCAGTTTTCCCAGCCCCATGAACACTGAAGCTTTCTTT
CDR3 protein: CASSFPSPMNTEAFF